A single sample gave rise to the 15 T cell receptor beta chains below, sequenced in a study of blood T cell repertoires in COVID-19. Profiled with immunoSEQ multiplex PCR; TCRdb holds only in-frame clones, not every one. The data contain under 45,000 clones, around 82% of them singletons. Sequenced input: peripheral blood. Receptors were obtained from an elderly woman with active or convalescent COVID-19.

CDR3 DNA: TGTGCCAGCGAGCTCAGCGGGAGTTCGCAGTATTTT. Translated: CASELSGSSQYF. The chain recombines TRBV12-3 or TRBV12-4 with TRBJ2-3, with 8 bases that match TRBD2. J gave up 10 bases and V 8 bases, and 8 bases lay outside the gene matches. The CDR3 runs to 12 residues.

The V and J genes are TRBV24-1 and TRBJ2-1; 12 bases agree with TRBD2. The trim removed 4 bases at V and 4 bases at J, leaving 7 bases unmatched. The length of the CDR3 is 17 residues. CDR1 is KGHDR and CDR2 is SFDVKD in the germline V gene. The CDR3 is CATSDHAGLAGYNEQFF. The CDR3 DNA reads TGTGCCACCAGTGACCACGCTGGACTAGCGGGATACAATGAGCAGTTCTTC.

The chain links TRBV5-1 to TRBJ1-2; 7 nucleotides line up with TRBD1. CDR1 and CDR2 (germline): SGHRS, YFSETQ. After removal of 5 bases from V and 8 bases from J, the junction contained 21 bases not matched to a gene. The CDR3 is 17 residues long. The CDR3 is CASSYTGTDQLRPGYTF. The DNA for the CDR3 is TGCGCCAGCAGTTATACCGGGACAGACCAACTCCGGCCGGGCTACACCTTC.

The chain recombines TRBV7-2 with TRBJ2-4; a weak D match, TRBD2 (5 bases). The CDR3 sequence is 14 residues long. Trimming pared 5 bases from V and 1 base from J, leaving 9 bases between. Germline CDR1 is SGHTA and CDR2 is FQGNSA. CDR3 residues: CASSPGVAKNIQYF. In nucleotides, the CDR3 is TGTGCCAGCAGCCCCGGGGTGGCCAAAAACATTCAGTACTTC.

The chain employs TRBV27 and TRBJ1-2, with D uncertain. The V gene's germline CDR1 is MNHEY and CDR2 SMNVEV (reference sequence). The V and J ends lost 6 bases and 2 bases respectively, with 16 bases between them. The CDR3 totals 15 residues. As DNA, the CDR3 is TGTGCCAGCAGATCCCACAGAACCTCAAACTATGGCTACACCTTC. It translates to CASRSHRTSNYGYTF.

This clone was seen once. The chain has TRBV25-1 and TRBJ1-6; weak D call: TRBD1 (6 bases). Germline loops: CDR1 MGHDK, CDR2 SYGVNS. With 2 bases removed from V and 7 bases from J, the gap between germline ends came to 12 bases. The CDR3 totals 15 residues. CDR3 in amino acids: CASSEGRQGNSPLHF. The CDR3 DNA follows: TGTGCCAGCAGTGAAGGTCGTCAGGGGAATTCACCCCTCCACTTT. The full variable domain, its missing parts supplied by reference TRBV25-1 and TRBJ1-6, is EADIYQTPRYLVIGTGKKITLECSQTMGHDKMYWYQQDPGMELHLIHYSYGVNSTEKGDLSSESTVSRIRTEHFPLTLESARPSHTSQYLCASSEGRQGNSPLHFGNGTRLTVT.

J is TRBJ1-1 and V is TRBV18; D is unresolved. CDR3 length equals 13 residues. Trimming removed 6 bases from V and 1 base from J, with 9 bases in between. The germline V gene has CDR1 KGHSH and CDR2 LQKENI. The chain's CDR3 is CASSSAQNTEAFF. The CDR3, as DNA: TGTGCCAGCTCTTCCGCACAGAACACTGAAGCTTTCTTT.

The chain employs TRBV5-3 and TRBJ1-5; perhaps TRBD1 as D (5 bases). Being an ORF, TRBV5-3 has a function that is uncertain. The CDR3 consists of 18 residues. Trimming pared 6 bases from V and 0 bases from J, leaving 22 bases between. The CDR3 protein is CARNTTDQTLCSNQPQHF. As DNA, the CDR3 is TGTGCCAGAAACACGACAGACCAAACACTGTGTAGCAATCAGCCCCAGCATTTT.

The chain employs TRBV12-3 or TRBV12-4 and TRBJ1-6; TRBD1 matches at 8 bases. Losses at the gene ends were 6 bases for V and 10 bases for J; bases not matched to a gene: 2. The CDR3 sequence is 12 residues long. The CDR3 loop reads CASRDRESPLHF. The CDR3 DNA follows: TGTGCCAGCAGGGACAGGGAATCACCCCTCCACTTT.

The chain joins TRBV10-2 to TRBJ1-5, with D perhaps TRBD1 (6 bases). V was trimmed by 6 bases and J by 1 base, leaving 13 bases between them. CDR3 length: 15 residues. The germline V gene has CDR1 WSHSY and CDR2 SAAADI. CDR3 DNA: TGCGCCAGCAGCCGCGGACAGTCCAGCAATCAGCCCCAGCATTTT. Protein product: CASSRGQSSNQPQHF.

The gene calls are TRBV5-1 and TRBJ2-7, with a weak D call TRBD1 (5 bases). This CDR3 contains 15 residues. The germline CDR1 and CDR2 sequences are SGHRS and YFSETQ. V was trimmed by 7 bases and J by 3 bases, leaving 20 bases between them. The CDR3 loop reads CASGQGEQENYEQYF. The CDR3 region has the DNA TGCGCCAGCGGTCAAGGAGAACAGGAAAACTACGAGCAGTACTTC.

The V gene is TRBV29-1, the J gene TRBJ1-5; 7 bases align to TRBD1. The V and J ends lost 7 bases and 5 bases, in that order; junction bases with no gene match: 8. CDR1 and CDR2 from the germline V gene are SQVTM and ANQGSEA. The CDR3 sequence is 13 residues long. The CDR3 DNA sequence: TGCAGCGGAGCCACAGGGGTGGATCAGCCCCAGCATTTT. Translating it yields CSGATGVDQPQHF.

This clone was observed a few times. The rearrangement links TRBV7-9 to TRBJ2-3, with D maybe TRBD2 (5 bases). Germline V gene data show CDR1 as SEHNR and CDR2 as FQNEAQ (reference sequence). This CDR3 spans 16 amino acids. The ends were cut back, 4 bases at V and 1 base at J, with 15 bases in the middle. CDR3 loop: CASSSIPPGGTDTQYF. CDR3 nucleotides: TGTGCCAGCAGCTCTATACCACCCGGGGGCACAGATACGCAGTATTTT.

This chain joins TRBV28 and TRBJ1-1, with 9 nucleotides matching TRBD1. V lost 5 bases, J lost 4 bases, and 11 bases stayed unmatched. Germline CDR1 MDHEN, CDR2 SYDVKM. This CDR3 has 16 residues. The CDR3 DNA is TGTGCCAGCAGTCTACTCCCTGGACAGGGGAGCACTGAAGCTTTCTTT. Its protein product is CASSLLPGQGSTEAFF.

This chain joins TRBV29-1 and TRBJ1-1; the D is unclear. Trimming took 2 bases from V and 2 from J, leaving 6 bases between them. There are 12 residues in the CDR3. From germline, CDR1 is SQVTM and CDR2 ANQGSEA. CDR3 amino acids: CSVERGNTEAFF. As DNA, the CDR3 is TGCAGCGTTGAACGGGGAAACACTGAAGCTTTCTTT.